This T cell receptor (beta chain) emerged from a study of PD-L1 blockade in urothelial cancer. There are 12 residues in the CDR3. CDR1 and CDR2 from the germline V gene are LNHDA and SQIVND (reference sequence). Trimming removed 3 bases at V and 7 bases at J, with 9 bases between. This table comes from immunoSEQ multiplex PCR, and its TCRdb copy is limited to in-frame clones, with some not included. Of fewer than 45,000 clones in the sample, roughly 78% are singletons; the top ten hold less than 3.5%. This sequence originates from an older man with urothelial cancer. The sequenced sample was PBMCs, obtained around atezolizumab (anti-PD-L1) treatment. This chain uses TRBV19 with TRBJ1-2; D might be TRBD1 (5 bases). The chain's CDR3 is CASSIQGGGYTF. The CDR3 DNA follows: TGTGCCAGTAGTATCCAGGGTGGTGGCTACACCTTC.